The 29 T cell receptor beta chains below all came from one sample that was sequenced in a study of beta chain features in type 1 diabetes. Expressed TCRB transcripts got sequenced, as all isolated RNA was reverse transcribed. Only in-frame clones appear in the TCRdb table, and some are missing; sequencing was by immunoSEQ multiplex PCR. The sample carries 150,000 to 190,000 clones, about 8.5% recorded once. The material sequenced was central memory CD4+ T cells from blood. The receptors were gathered from a man aged 18-30 years in good health.

The chain's CDR3 is CASSLNVQTLGNTIYF. CDR3 sequence (DNA): TGTGCCAGCAGTTTAAATGTACAGACCCTCGGAAACACCATATATTTT. J is TRBJ1-3 and V is TRBV27; unclear D gene. Germline V gene lookup returns CDR1 MNHEY and CDR2 SMNVEV (reference sequence). This CDR3 has 16 amino acids. V lost 2 bases and J 4 bases, leaving 15 bases between the germline ends.

This clone was detected a few times. The gene calls are TRBV11-3 and TRBJ2-3, with D tentatively TRBD1 (6 bases). From germline, CDR1 is SGHNT and CDR2 YENEEA. Trimming took off 1 base at V and 4 bases at J, with 15 bases between the two ends. The CDR3 contains 16 residues. CDR3 nucleotide sequence: TGTGCCAGCAGCTTAGGGGACACCGGAGTTCCAGATACGCAGTATTTT. Amino acid sequence: CASSLGDTGVPDTQYF.

This clone occurred many times. The chain recombines TRBV18 with TRBJ1-5; D is perhaps TRBD1 (5 bases). Germline V gene lookup returns CDR1 KGHSH and CDR2 LQKENI. The CDR3 length is 13 residues. Trimming took 5 bases from V and 5 from J, leaving 10 bases between them. CDR3 sequence: CASSWEGYQPQHF. The CDR3 nucleotides are TGTGCCAGCTCATGGGAGGGGTATCAGCCCCAGCATTTT. Combining the CDR3 with reference TRBV18 and TRBJ1-5 gives the whole variable domain NAGVMQNPRHLVRRRGQEARLRCSPMKGHSHVYWYRQLPEEGLKFMVYLQKENIIDESGMPKERFSAEFPKEGPSILRIQQVVRGDSAAYFCASSWEGYQPQHFGDGTRLSIL.

This clone was seen at least ten times. The chain combines TRBV6-5 with TRBJ1-6, with 7 bases lining up with TRBD1. Germline loops: CDR1 MNHEY, CDR2 SVGAGI. The length of the CDR3 is 15 residues. The V gene end was trimmed by 7 bases and the J gene end by 9 bases; junction bases not matched to a gene: 12. CDR3 DNA sequence: TGTGCCAGCACGACGGTCGAGGGGGCAGCTTCACCCCTCCACTTT. Protein product: CASTTVEGAASPLHF.

The table lists this clone with a few counts. Other nucleotide sequences from this sample produce the same CDR3. The V and J genes are TRBV7-2 and TRBJ1-5; 10 nucleotides line up with TRBD1. Losses at the gene ends were 5 bases for V and 6 bases for J; bases not matched to a gene: 4. CDR3 length equals 14 residues. Looked up from germline, CDR1 is SGHTA and CDR2 is FQGNSA. The CDR3 nucleotides read TGTGCCAGCAGCCCCCGGACAGGGGGTCAGCCCCAGCATTTT. Translated: CASSPRTGGQPQHF.

The V gene is TRBV19, the J gene TRBJ2-1; 12 bases agree with TRBD2. With V trimmed by 9 bases and J by 7 bases, 10 bases remained unmatched. Germline assignment: CDR1 LNHDA and CDR2 SQIVND (reference sequence). The CDR3 runs to 15 residues. This CDR3 is CASHLGTSGLNEQFF. In DNA, the CDR3 is TGTGCCAGCCACTTAGGGACTAGCGGGCTGAATGAGCAGTTCTTC.

The table lists this clone with a few counts. The chain is built from TRBV5-1 and TRBJ2-3, with D uncertain. This CDR3 has 16 residues. V lost 1 base and J lost 0, with 12 bases in between. The germline CDR1 and CDR2 sequences are SGHRS and YFSETQ. The CDR3: CASSLLPQTSTDTQYF. The DNA of the CDR3 is TGCGCCAGCAGCTTGCTTCCGCAGACTAGCACAGATACGCAGTATTTT. The entire variable domain, with the rest obtained from reference TRBV5-1 and TRBJ2-3, is as follows: KAGVTQTPRYLIKTRGQQVTLSCSPISGHRSVSWYQQTPGQGLQFLFEYFSETQRNKGNFPGRFSGRQFSNSRSEMNVSTLELGDSALYLCASSLLPQTSTDTQYFGPGTRLTVL.

V and J are TRBV30 and TRBJ2-2; D gene uncertain. There are 13 residues in the CDR3. V gave up 6 bases and J gave up 5 bases, with 13 bases separating them. Per the germline V gene, CDR1 is GTSNPN and CDR2 is SVGIG (reference sequence). The CDR3 loop reads CACLPHVTGELFF. CDR3 in DNA: TGTGCCTGCCTACCTCATGTTACCGGGGAGCTGTTTTTT.

This clone came up a few times. The chain carries TRBV6-5 and TRBJ2-7; TRBD2 is a possible D gene (6 bases). Between the trimmed V and J ends, which lost 7 bases and 0 bases, there was a span of 16 bases. CDR1 MNHEY and CDR2 SVGAGI come from the germline V gene. This CDR3 region has 15 residues. CDR3 nucleotides: TGTGCCAGCAAGGTGGCGGGATACAGCTCCTACGAGCAGTACTTC. Its protein is CASKVAGYSSYEQYF.

This clone appeared a few times. The rearrangement uses TRBV6-1 and TRBJ2-7; D is unresolved. Germline assignment: CDR1 MNHNS and CDR2 SASEGT. V lost 4 bases to trimming and J lost 3 bases, with 16 bases between them. CDR3 length: 15 residues. For the CDR3, the DNA is TGTGCCAGCAGTGGAATGTGGCAGCCTAGCTACGAGCAGTACTTC. It yields the protein CASSGMWQPSYEQYF.

This chain joins TRBV7-9 and TRBJ2-2; maybe TRBD2 (5 bases). Germline V lookup: CDR1 SEHNR, CDR2 FQNEAQ (reference sequence). V was pared by 1 base and J by 1 base, with 10 bases between. This CDR3 comprises 16 residues. The CDR3: CASSLDRGMNTGELFF. CDR3 in DNA: TGTGCCAGCAGCTTAGATCGGGGTATGAACACCGGGGAGCTGTTTTTT.

V and J are TRBV4-1 and TRBJ2-2; 10 positions agree with TRBD2. Per germline, CDR1 MGHRA and CDR2 YSYEKL. The CDR3 is made up of 15 amino acids. V gave up 1 base and J gave up 7 bases; unmatched junction bases: 3. The CDR3 DNA reads TGCGCCAGCAGCCAAGTCGTAGCGGGGGGCGGGGAGCTGTTTTTT. This translates into CASSQVVAGGGELFF.

This clone was seen only a few times. The genes are TRBV19 and TRBJ2-6; no definite D call. Germline V gives CDR1 LNHDA, CDR2 SQIVND (reference sequence). The CDR3 is 14 residues long. Trimming pared 5 bases from V and 0 bases from J, leaving 5 bases between. CDR3: CASSWSSGANVLTF. CDR3 nucleotides: TGTGCCAGTAGTTGGAGCTCTGGGGCCAACGTCCTGACTTTC.

This clone occurred a few times. The chain uses TRBV5-1 and TRBJ2-2; the D gene is possibly TRBD1 (6 bases). The V end lost 0 bases, the J end lost 3 bases, and 12 bases lay between the germline ends. CDR1 is SGHRS, CDR2 YFSETQ, per germline. The CDR3 covers 16 residues. The CDR3 reads CASSLAVGAHTGELFF. The DNA of the CDR3 is TGCGCCAGCAGCTTGGCCGTGGGGGCCCACACCGGGGAGCTGTTTTTT.

This clone was picked up many times. The chain joins TRBV7-2 to TRBJ2-3; D remains ambiguous. V lost 1 base, J lost 4 bases, and 6 bases lay in between. CDR3 length equals 13 residues. The V gene's germline CDR1 is SGHTA and CDR2 FQGNSA. In nucleotides, the CDR3 is TGTGCCAGCAGCTTAGTAACTGCAGATACGCAGTATTTT. This sequence encodes CASSLVTADTQYF.

The sample holds a few counts of this clone. V usage is TRBV5-4 and J usage is TRBJ2-5; D remains ambiguous. Germline values: CDR1 SGHNT, CDR2 YYREEE (reference sequence). This CDR3 spans 14 amino acids. V gave up 0 bases and J gave up 2 bases, with 8 bases separating them. The CDR3 reads CASSLGRLQETQYF. The CDR3 coding sequence is TGTGCCAGCAGCTTGGGTAGACTGCAAGAGACCCAGTACTTC.

The sample holds many counts of this clone. The genes are TRBV13 and TRBJ1-1; D may be TRBD1 (5 bases). Germline CDR1 is PRHDT and CDR2 is FYEKMQ (reference sequence). The CDR3 has 17 amino acids. V was cut by 5 bases and J by 2 bases, with 21 bases left in between. CDR3 region: CASSRDARRGGNTEAFF. The CDR3 DNA reads as TGTGCCAGCAGCCGGGACGCCCGTCGGGGGGGTAACACTGAAGCTTTCTTT.

Many counts were recorded for this clone. The chain uses TRBV29-1 and TRBJ2-5; perhaps TRBD2 as D (5 bases). This CDR3 spans 14 amino acids. V was cut by 4 bases and J by 7 bases, with 19 bases left in between. Germline V CDR1 and CDR2: SQVTM, ANQGSEA. CDR3: CSVGITLADWTQYF. CDR3 DNA sequence: TGCAGCGTTGGGATCACGCTAGCCGATTGGACCCAGTACTTC.

This chain links TRBV7-6 with TRBJ2-7; the match to TRBD1 covers 9 bases. The CDR3 is 15 residues long. Per the germline V gene, CDR1 is SGHVS and CDR2 is FNYEAQ. Trimming cost V 0 bases and J 5 bases; bases outside gene matches: 5. The CDR3 loop reads CASSLANTGGNEQYF. The CDR3 coding sequence is TGTGCCAGCAGCTTAGCCAACACAGGGGGCAACGAGCAGTACTTC.

This chain uses TRBV7-2 with TRBJ2-3; 14 nucleotides line up with TRBD2. With 4 bases clipped from V and 5 bases from J, the junction kept 2 bases outside the gene matches. The V gene's germline CDR1 is SGHTA and CDR2 FQGNSA. CDR3 length equals 15 residues. The CDR3 protein is CASSWTSGGRDTQYF. The CDR3 DNA reads TGTGCCAGCAGCTGGACTAGCGGGGGGAGAGATACGCAGTATTTT.

This clone was seen many times. The germline gene is not matched at one end of the junction; a read error may be the cause. V and J are TRBV20-1 and TRBJ2-7; possible D gene TRBD2, 6 bases. CDR3 length: 11 residues. Germline CDR1 is DFQATT and CDR2 is SNEGSKA (reference sequence). CDR3 region: CSARGLEEEDF. CDR3 coding DNA: TGCAGTGCTAGAGGACTAGAAGAAGAGGATTTC.

A note on this clone: An end of the junction differs from the germline gene, which may be a read error. The V call is TRBV7-6, the J call TRBJ2-1, with D perhaps matching TRBD1 (5 bases). This CDR3 spans 14 amino acids. Per the germline V gene, CDR1 is SGHVS and CDR2 is FNYEAQ. CDR3 region: CASSLSGQGQLIVF. CDR3 DNA: TGTGCCAGCAGCTTATCAGGACAAGGCCAGTTAATAGTCTTC.

The chain combines TRBV7-2 with TRBJ1-5, with 7 bases fitting TRBD1. V shed 4 bases, J shed 5 bases, and the junction held 5 bases outside the gene matches. Germline CDR1 is SGHTA and CDR2 is FQGNSA. The CDR3 contains 14 residues. CDR3 protein: CASSSTGPYQPQHF. The DNA of the CDR3 is TGTGCCAGCAGCTCGACAGGGCCCTATCAGCCCCAGCATTTT. Based on the CDR3 plus reference TRBV7-2 and TRBJ1-5, the full variable domain is GAGVSQSPSNKVTEKGKDVELRCDPISGHTALYWYRQSLGQGLEFLIYFQGNSAPDKSGLPSDRFSAERTGGSVSTLTIQRTQQEDSAVYLCASSSTGPYQPQHFGDGTRLSIL.

The rearrangement links TRBV6-5 to TRBJ2-5; no clear D. CDR1 MNHEY and CDR2 SVGAGI come from the germline V gene. This CDR3 is built from 13 residues. Trimming stripped 2 bases from V and 5 bases from J, with 9 bases between. Here the CDR3 reads CASSYKHLETQYF. CDR3 bases: TGTGCCAGCAGTTACAAGCATCTGGAGACCCAGTACTTC.

The chain carries TRBV5-1 and TRBJ2-1; 11 bases are a match to TRBD2. In germline, CDR1 is SGHRS, CDR2 YFSETQ. J lost 3 bases, V lost 6 bases, and 5 bases had no gene match. The CDR3 runs 15 residues. The CDR3 nucleotides are TGCGCCAGCAAAACCGGGACTAGCGGCTACAATGAGCAGTTCTTC. Encoded protein: CASKTGTSGYNEQFF.

This clone was observed a few times. The gene calls are TRBV2 and TRBJ2-5; 8 nucleotides line up with TRBD2. This CDR3 spans 14 amino acids. The junction had 4 bases not matched to a gene; V was cut back by 2 bases and J by 5 bases. Germline CDR1 reads SNHLY; CDR2 reads FYNNEI. CDR3 sequence reads: CASSEWTSRETQYF. In DNA, the CDR3 is TGTGCCAGCAGTGAATGGACTAGCAGGGAGACCCAGTACTTC.

The table lists this clone with many counts. Other DNA variants within this sample encode the same CDR3. The chain is built from TRBV7-9 and TRBJ2-5; 9 bases are a match to TRBD1. V shed 6 bases, J shed 5 bases, and the junction held 7 bases outside the gene matches. Germline assignment: CDR1 SEHNR and CDR2 FQNEAQ (reference sequence). CDR3 size: 14 residues. CDR3 residues: CASRAWTGVETQYF. The CDR3 region has the DNA TGTGCCAGCAGGGCTTGGACAGGGGTCGAGACCCAGTACTTC.

This clone was seen only a few times. The chain joins TRBV4-1 to TRBJ2-7, with TRBD2 matching over 10 bases. CDR1 and CDR2 (germline): MGHRA, YSYEKL. The trim removed 3 bases at V and 2 bases at J, leaving 4 bases unmatched. This CDR3 spans 15 amino acids. The CDR3, as DNA: TGCGCCAGCAGCCAGGTGACTAGCGGGCCCTACGAGCAGTACTTC. Encoded protein: CASSQVTSGPYEQYF.

The chain uses TRBV5-4 and TRBJ2-5; 14 bases line up with TRBD2. This CDR3 contains 17 residues. The germline V gene encodes CDR1 SGHNT and CDR2 YYREEE (reference sequence). The V segment lost 4 bases and the J segment 2 bases; nucleotides outside the gene matches: 7. The DNA for the CDR3 is TGTGCCAGCAGCCAGTACGGGACTAGCGGGGGACAAGAGACCCAGTACTTC. This sequence encodes CASSQYGTSGGQETQYF. Together with reference TRBV5-4 and TRBJ2-5, the CDR3 gives the full variable domain: ETGVTQSPTHLIKTRGQQVTLRCSSQSGHNTVSWYQQALGQGPQFIFQYYREEENGRGNFPPRFSGLQFPNYSSELNVNALELDDSALYLCASSQYGTSGGQETQYFGPGTRLLVL.